Shown below are 10 T cell receptor beta chains from a single sample sequenced in a study of shared clonotypes between healthy human individuals. Some clones are missing from TCRdb's copy, which holds only in-frame ones; the method was immunoSEQ multiplex PCR. This table has roughly 700,000 clones, approximately 74% appearing once. Sequenced sample: memory CD4+ T cells sorted from blood. Subset meaning: CD45RA-negative fraction. These receptors all come from a woman younger than 45 in good health.

The chain carries TRBV19 and TRBJ1-2, with D tentatively TRBD1 (6 bases). The CDR3 covers 13 residues. V dropped 5 bases and J dropped 8 bases, with 15 bases sitting between them. Per germline, CDR1 LNHDA and CDR2 SQIVND (reference sequence). The CDR3 spells CASSGDVTGGYTF. The CDR3 coding sequence is TGTGCCAGTAGTGGGGATGTGACAGGAGGCTACACCTTC.

This clone was seen a handful of times. The rearrangement joins TRBV30 to TRBJ2-2; no reliable D call. V gave up 3 bases and J gave up 3 bases, with 8 bases separating them. The CDR3 extends over 13 amino acids. CDR1 is GTSNPN and CDR2 is SVGIG in the germline V gene (reference sequence). The CDR3 sequence: CAWRRLDTGELFF. CDR3 nucleotide sequence: TGTGCCTGGAGAAGGTTAGACACCGGGGAGCTGTTTTTT.

The chain recombines TRBV29-1 with TRBJ2-3; D gene uncertain. This CDR3 spans 13 amino acids. In germline, CDR1 is SQVTM, CDR2 ANQGSEA. Trimming removed 3 bases from V and 1 base from J, with 8 bases in between. Written as DNA, the CDR3 is TGCAGCGTTGACGATCGGGGCACAGATACGCAGTATTTT. Protein: CSVDDRGTDTQYF.

Details on this clone: The same CDR3 can be traced to other DNA sequences in this sample. The gene calls are TRBV19 and TRBJ1-5; unclear D gene. This CDR3 region has 13 residues. Trimming took 1 base from V and 4 from J, leaving 5 bases between them. The germline CDR1 and CDR2 sequences are LNHDA and SQIVND (reference sequence). Written as DNA, the CDR3 is TGTGCCAGTAGTATAGGGGTTAATCAGCCCCAGCATTTT. Amino acids: CASSIGVNQPQHF.

This chain joins TRBV28 and TRBJ2-5, with 10 positions matching TRBD2. V was pared by 3 bases and J by 3 bases, with 10 bases of the junction left unmatched. Germline lookup yields CDR1 MDHEN and CDR2 SYDVKM. The CDR3 loop spans 17 amino acids. The CDR3 is CASSLRGSGRPKETQYF. In DNA form, the CDR3 reads TGTGCCAGCAGTTTGAGGGGTAGCGGGAGGCCTAAAGAGACCCAGTACTTC.

V gene TRBV4-2 combines with J gene TRBJ2-7; 9 nucleotides align to TRBD1. Germline V gene data show CDR1 as LGHNA and CDR2 as YNFKEQ. V lost 1 base, J lost 2 bases, and 0 bases stayed unmatched. The CDR3 is 14 amino acids. DNA of the CDR3: TGTGCCAGCAGCCAAGGGGACAGGGCCTACGAGCAGTACTTC. Translating it yields CASSQGDRAYEQYF.

This clone was seen at least ten times. This sample includes further DNA sequences coding for the same CDR3. The gene calls are TRBV5-1 and TRBJ2-2; 7 nucleotides line up with TRBD1. The trim removed 4 bases at V and 1 base at J, leaving 4 bases unmatched. Germline lookup yields CDR1 SGHRS and CDR2 YFSETQ. CDR3 length: 15 amino acids. CDR3 DNA sequence: TGCGCCAGCAGCCCGGGGACAGAGAACACCGGGGAGCTGTTTTTT. Encoded protein: CASSPGTENTGELFF.

V gene TRBV7-6 combines with J gene TRBJ1-2, with D unresolved. Between the trimmed V and J ends, which lost 0 bases and 2 bases, there was a span of 4 bases. This CDR3 region has 13 residues. Germline assignment: CDR1 SGHVS and CDR2 FNYEAQ. CDR3 protein: CASSLAGNYGYTF. The CDR3 DNA reads TGTGCCAGCAGCTTAGCAGGAAACTATGGCTACACCTTC.

The chain is built from TRBV10-1 and TRBJ2-1, with TRBD2 matching 9 bases. This CDR3 is built from 15 residues. The ends lost 6 bases at V and 6 bases at J; junction bases unmatched: 9. Germline V CDR1 and CDR2: WNHNN, SYGVQD (reference sequence). The CDR3: CASSLSGSGANEQFF. The CDR3 DNA sequence: TGCGCCAGCAGCCTTAGCGGGAGTGGGGCCAATGAGCAGTTCTTC.

For this clone: This may be a read error, as it is one base from a much larger clone. This same CDR3 is encoded by further DNA sequences in the sample. The chain joins TRBV11-1 to TRBJ2-1, with D hard to call. The CDR3 runs 12 residues. Germline V gene sequence: CDR1 SGHAT, CDR2 FQDESV (reference sequence). V shed 1 base and J shed 6 bases, with 4 bases lying between them. Here the CDR3 DNA reads TGTGCCAGCAGCTTAGTGGGCAATGAGCAGTTCTTC. It is translated as CASSLVGNEQFF.